These T cell receptor beta chains were read from a single sample in a study of OX40 agonist ivuxolimab in advanced cancers. Profiling relied on immunoSEQ multiplex PCR, and the TCRdb table lists in-frame clones only, not all of them. The table lists more than 55,000 clones, roughly 82% of them singletons. Specimen: CD4+ or CD8+ T cells sorted from blood, collected in a trial of the OX40 agonist ivuxolimab. These receptors originate from an adult with an advanced solid tumor such as melanoma, head and neck, liver or kidney cancer. Both conserved end residues are part of each CDR3. The D gene is left open where the match is weak. Clone size is given for some rows only: seen once, a few or many times, or a class if the clone is expanded.

TRBV19	TRBJ1-5	.	.	CASSRQGDQPQHF	TGTGCCAGTAGTAGGCAGGGCGATCAGCCCCAGCATTTT
TRBV25-1	TRBJ2-3	.	.	CASSEFSRTWGRNTQYF	TGTGCCAGCAGTGAATTCTCACGGACGTGGGGGCGTAATACGCAGTATTTT
TRBV5-4	TRBJ2-3	.	.	CASSWGSATDTQYF	TGTGCCAGCAGCTGGGGAAGCGCCACAGATACGCAGTATTTT
TRBV11-2	TRBJ2-7	.	.	CASSLAGAPYEQYF	TGTGCCAGCAGCCTAGCTGGCGCTCCCTACGAGCAGTACTTC
TRBV11-1	TRBJ2-3	.	.	CASSYRGTDTQYF	TGTGCCAGCAGCTATCGAGGCACAGATACGCAGTATTTT
TRBV7-2	TRBJ2-3	.	.	CASSLAGLNTQYF	TGTGCCAGCAGCTTAGCCGGACTAAATACGCAGTATTTT
TRBV2	TRBJ2-7	.	.	CASRDGTYSYEQYF	TGTGCCAGCAGAGACGGGACGTACTCCTACGAGCAGTACTTC
TRBV7-8	TRBJ1-1	once	.	CASSLARQGTEAFF	TGTGCCAGCAGCTTAGCGAGGCAGGGCACTGAAGCTTTCTTT
TRBV29-1	TRBJ1-4	.	.	CSVATVGELFF	TGCAGCGTGGCAACCGTTGGGGAACTGTTTTTT
TRBV19	TRBJ1-5	.	TRBD1	CASRIQGGNFQPQHF	TGTGCCAGTAGGATACAGGGGGGGAACTTTCAGCCCCAGCATTTT
TRBV6-1	TRBJ1-3	once	.	CASSDLGAPWTIYF	TGTGCCAGCAGTGATTTAGGGGCCCCATGGACCATATATTTT
TRBV19	TRBJ1-2	.	.	CASSIDGYGYTF	TGTGCCAGTAGTATCGACGGGTATGGCTACACCTTC
TRBV6-5	TRBJ1-5	.	.	CASNPGLQGNQPQHF	TGTGCCAGCAACCCAGGTCTTCAGGGCAATCAGCCCCAGCATTTT
TRBV10-1	TRBJ1-5	few	.	CASSEDKVQPQHF	TGCGCCAGCAGTGAGGACAAAGTCCAGCCCCAGCATTTT
TRBV7-9	TRBJ2-7	.	TRBD1	CASSLAGTGGYEQYF	TGTGCCAGCAGCTTAGCCGGGACAGGGGGGTACGAGCAGTACTTC
TRBV5-1	TRBJ2-7	.	TRBD2	CASSRWTSGRSNSYEQYF	TGCGCCAGCAGTCGATGGACTAGCGGGAGGTCCAATTCCTACGAGCAGTACTTC
TRBV5-1	TRBJ2-2	.	TRBD2	CASSLRGLDNTGELFF	TGCGCCAGCAGCTTAAGGGGACTAGATAACACCGGGGAGCTGTTTTTT
TRBV6-1	TRBJ1-2	.	.	CAIASTPGYNGYTF	TGTGCCATCGCCTCCACGCCCGGGTACAACGGCTACACCTTC
TRBV19	TRBJ2-7	.	.	CASSIETSGSYEQYF	TGTGCCAGTAGTATTGAGACCAGCGGCTCCTACGAGCAGTACTTC
TRBV27	TRBJ2-7	.	TRBD1	CASSSQGAGGYEQYF	TGTGCCAGCAGTTCCCAGGGGGCTGGGGGCTACGAGCAGTACTTC
TRBV5-1	TRBJ1-2	.	.	CASSLAITGRDGYTF	TGCGCCAGCAGCTTGGCGATTACAGGGAGAGATGGCTACACCTTC
TRBV7-2	TRBJ1-2	medium-sized	.	CASSLGPSSGGYTF	TGTGCCAGCAGCTTAGGGCCCTCCTCCGGAGGCTACACCTTC
TRBV7-9	TRBJ1-1	.	TRBD1	CASRRTGGTEAFF	TGTGCCAGCAGACGAACAGGGGGCACTGAAGCTTTCTTT
TRBV5-6	TRBJ2-5	.	.	CASNFDVQETQYF	TGTGCCAGCAACTTCGACGTACAAGAGACCCAGTACTTC
TRBV7-2	TRBJ1-2	.	TRBD1	CASSLRTGGFANYGYTF	TGTGCCAGCAGCCTAAGGACAGGGGGCTTTGCCAACTATGGCTACACCTTC
TRBV6-5	TRBJ1-1	few	.	CASSLHNLNTEAFF	TGTGCCAGCAGTTTGCACAACTTGAACACTGAAGCTTTCTTT
TRBV5-4	TRBJ2-5	.	.	CASSLDTGSQYF	TGTGCCAGCAGCTTGGATACAGGGTCCCAGTACTTC
TRBV4-1	TRBJ1-2	.	.	CASSSLTGKAGYTF	TGCGCCAGCAGCTCCCTAACAGGGAAAGCTGGCTACACCTTC
TRBV6-5	TRBJ2-5	.	TRBD2	CASSYDTGGQETQYF	TGTGCCAGCAGTTACGACACGGGGGGCCAAGAGACCCAGTACTTC
TRBV7-2	TRBJ1-6	once	.	CASSLGGLGNSPLHF	TGTGCCAGCAGCTTAGGGGGGCTGGGGAATTCACCCCTCCACTTT
TRBV7-6	TRBJ2-2	.	TRBD1	CASSGQGQGVGELFF	TGTGCCAGCAGCGGGCAGGGACAGGGGGTCGGTGAGCTGTTTTTT
TRBV30	TRBJ1-2	.	.	CAWTVRGDGGYTF	TGTGCCTGGACGGTACGGGGGGACGGCGGCTACACCTTC
TRBV6-5	TRBJ2-3	few	.	CASSYGGGPGDTQYF	TGTGCCAGCAGTTACGGAGGGGGGCCCGGAGATACGCAGTATTTT
TRBV9	TRBJ1-2	.	.	CASSVVGPGDYGYTF	TGTGCCAGCAGCGTAGTAGGGCCCGGGGACTATGGCTACACCTTC
TRBV7-9	TRBJ1-1	.	.	CASSTFGGTEAFF	TGTGCCAGCAGCACATTCGGGGGCACTGAAGCTTTCTTT
TRBV7-3	TRBJ2-1	.	.	CASSPGVSNYNEQFF	TGTGCCAGCAGTCCAGGGGTTTCCAACTACAATGAGCAGTTCTTC
TRBV2	TRBJ1-1	.	.	CASLLEVNTEAFF	TGTGCCAGCCTATTAGAAGTGAACACTGAAGCTTTCTTT
TRBV18	TRBJ1-6	.	.	CASSPRQVPNSPLHF	TGTGCCAGCTCACCACGACAGGTACCGAATTCACCCCTCCACTTT
TRBV15	TRBJ2-3	.	TRBD1	CATHRTGTDTQYF	TGTGCCACCCATCGGACAGGGACAGATACGCAGTATTTT
TRBV7-2	TRBJ1-1	few	TRBD1	CASSSTGGAEAFF	TGTGCCAGCAGCTCCACAGGGGGGGCTGAAGCTTTCTTT
TRBV7-2	TRBJ1-5	.	TRBD1	CASSLVGQGLGGNQPQHF	TGTGCCAGCAGCTTAGTTGGACAGGGTTTAGGAGGCAATCAGCCCCAGCATTTT
TRBV6-5	TRBJ1-2	.	.	CASRPSPLQSYGYTF	TGTGCCAGCAGGCCCTCCCCTTTACAGTCCTATGGCTACACCTTC
TRBV2	TRBJ2-2	few	TRBD1	CASSGINRGGELFF	TGTGCCAGCAGCGGGATAAACAGGGGGGGGGAGCTGTTTTTT
TRBV5-1	TRBJ2-1	.	.	CASSLRLGGYNEQFF	TGCGCCAGCAGCTTGCGGTTGGGCGGGTACAATGAGCAGTTCTTC
TRBV4-2	TRBJ2-7	.	TRBD1	CASSQVGTAYEQYF	TGTGCCAGCAGCCAAGTAGGGACAGCTTACGAGCAGTACTTC
TRBV2	TRBJ1-5	.	.	CASSVGHIQPQHF	TGTGCCAGCAGTGTGGGACACATCCAGCCCCAGCATTTT
TRBV5-4	TRBJ2-5	medium-sized	.	CASSREAGPQETQYF	TGTGCCAGCAGCCGAGAGGCAGGGCCCCAAGAGACCCAGTACTTC
TRBV7-2	TRBJ1-1	.	.	CASSPLWLTEAFF	TGTGCCAGCAGCCCCCTATGGCTTACTGAAGCTTTCTTT
TRBV15	TRBJ2-6	.	.	CATSTTVESGANVLTF	TGTGCCACCAGCACAACAGTTGAATCTGGGGCCAACGTCCTGACTTTC